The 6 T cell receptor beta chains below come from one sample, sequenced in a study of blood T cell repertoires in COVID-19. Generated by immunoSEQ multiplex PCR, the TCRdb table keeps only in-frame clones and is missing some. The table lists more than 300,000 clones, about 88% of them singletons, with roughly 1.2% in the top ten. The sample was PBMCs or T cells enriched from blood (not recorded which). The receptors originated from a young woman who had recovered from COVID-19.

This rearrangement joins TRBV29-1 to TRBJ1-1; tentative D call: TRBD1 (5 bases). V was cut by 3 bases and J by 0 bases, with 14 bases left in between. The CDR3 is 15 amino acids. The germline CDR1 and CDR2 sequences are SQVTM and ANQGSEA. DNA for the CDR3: TGCAGCGTTGATAGCCGACAGATCATGAACACTGAAGCTTTCTTT. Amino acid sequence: CSVDSRQIMNTEAFF. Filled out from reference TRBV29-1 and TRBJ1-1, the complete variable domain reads SAVISQKPSRDICQRGTSLTIQCQVDSQVTMMFWYRQQPGQSLTLIATANQGSEATYESGFVIDKFPISRPNLTFSTLTVSNMSPEDSSIYLCSVDSRQIMNTEAFFGQGTRLTVV.

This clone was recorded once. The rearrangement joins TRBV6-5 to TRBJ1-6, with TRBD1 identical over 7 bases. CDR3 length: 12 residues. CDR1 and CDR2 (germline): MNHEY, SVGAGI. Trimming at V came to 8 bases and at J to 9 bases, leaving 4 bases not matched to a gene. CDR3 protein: CASWAGGSPLHF. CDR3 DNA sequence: TGTGCCAGCTGGGCAGGGGGTTCACCCCTCCACTTT.

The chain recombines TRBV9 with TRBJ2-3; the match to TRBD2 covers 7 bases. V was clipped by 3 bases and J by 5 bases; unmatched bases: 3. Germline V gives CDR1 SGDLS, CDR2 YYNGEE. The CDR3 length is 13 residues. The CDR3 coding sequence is TGTGCCAGCAGCGGGGGGGAGGGAGATACGCAGTATTTT. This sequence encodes CASSGGEGDTQYF.

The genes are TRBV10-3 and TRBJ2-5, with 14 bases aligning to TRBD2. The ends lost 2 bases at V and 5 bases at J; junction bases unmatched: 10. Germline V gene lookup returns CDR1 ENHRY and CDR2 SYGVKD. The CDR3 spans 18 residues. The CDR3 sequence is CAISEAGTSGGFQETQYF. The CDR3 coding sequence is TGTGCCATCAGTGAGGCAGGGACTAGCGGGGGTTTTCAGGAGACCCAGTACTTC.

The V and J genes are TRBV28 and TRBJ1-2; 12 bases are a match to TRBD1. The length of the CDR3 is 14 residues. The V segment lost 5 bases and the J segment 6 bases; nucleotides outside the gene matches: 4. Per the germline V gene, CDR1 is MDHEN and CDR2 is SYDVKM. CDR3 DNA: TGTGCCAGCAGTCCGGGGACAGGGGGCAATGGCTACACCTTC. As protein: CASSPGTGGNGYTF.

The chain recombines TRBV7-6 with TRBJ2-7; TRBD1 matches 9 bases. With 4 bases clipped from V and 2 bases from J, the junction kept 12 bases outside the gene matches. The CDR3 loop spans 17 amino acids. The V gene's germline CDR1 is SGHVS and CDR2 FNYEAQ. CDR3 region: CASSSYPPGQGAYEQYF. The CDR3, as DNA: TGTGCCAGCAGCTCCTATCCTCCGGGACAGGGAGCCTACGAGCAGTACTTC.